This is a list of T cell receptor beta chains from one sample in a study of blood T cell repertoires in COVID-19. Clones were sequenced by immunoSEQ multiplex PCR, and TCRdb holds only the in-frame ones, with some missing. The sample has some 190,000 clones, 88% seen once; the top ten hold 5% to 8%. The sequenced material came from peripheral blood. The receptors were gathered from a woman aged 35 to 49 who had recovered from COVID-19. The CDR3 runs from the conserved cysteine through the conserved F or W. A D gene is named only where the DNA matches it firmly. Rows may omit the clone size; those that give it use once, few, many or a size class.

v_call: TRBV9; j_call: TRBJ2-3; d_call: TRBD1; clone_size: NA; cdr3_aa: CASSVRGDTQYF; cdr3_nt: TGTGCCAGCAGCGTCAGGGGGGATACGCAGTATTTT
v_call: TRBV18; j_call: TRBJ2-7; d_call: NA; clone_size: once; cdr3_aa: CASSPPSVYEQYF; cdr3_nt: TGTGCCAGCTCACCACCTTCCGTCTACGAGCAGTACTTC
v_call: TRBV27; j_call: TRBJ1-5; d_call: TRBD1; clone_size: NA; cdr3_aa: CASSLRTGASNQPQHF; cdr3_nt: TGTGCCAGCAGTTTACGGACAGGGGCTAGCAATCAGCCCCAGCATTTT
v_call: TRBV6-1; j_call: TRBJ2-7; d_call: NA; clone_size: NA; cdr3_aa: CASSEGPEAYEQYF; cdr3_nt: TGTGCCAGCAGTGAGGGCCCCGAAGCCTACGAGCAGTACTTC
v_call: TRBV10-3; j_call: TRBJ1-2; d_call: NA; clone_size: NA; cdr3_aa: CAISDWAGDYGYTF; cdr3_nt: TGTGCCATCAGTGACTGGGCAGGGGACTATGGCTACACCTTC
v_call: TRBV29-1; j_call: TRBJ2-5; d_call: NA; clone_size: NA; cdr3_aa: CSVGALRGETQYF; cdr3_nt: TGCAGCGTTGGCGCACTTAGAGGAGAGACCCAGTACTTC
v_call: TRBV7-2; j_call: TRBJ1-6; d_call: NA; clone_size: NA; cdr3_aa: CASSGRGGAGSPLHF; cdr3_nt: TGTGCCAGCAGCGGCCGCGGGGGGGCCGGTTCACCCCTCCACTTT
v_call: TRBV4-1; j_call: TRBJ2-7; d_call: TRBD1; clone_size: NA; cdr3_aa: CASSQDVQGSYEQYF; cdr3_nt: TGCGCCAGCAGCCAAGACGTACAGGGGAGCTACGAGCAGTACTTC
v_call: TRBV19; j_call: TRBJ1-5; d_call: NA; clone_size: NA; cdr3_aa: CASSIAGDQPQHF; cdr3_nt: TGTGCCAGTAGTATTGCCGGGGATCAGCCCCAGCATTTT
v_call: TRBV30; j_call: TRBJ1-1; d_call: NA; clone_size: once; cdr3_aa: CAWSTSVGGDTEAFF; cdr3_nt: TGTGCCTGGAGTACCTCGGTGGGGGGGGACACTGAAGCTTTCTTT
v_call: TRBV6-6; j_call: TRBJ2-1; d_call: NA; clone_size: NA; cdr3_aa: CASSYSWQGSNNEQFF; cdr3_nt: TGTGCCAGCAGTTACTCTTGGCAGGGTTCCAACAATGAGCAGTTCTTC